The clone carrying this T cell receptor (beta chain) showed up just a few times. The sample comes from a study of CD8 T cells in ankylosing spondylitis. TCRdb reanalysed the 5' RACE reads using MiXCR and keeps one entry per CDR3 protein. The table lists around 140,000 distinct CDR3 sequences, approximately 10% of them singletons. Trimming took off 2 bases at V and 2 bases at J, with 16 bases between the two ends. Per the germline V gene, CDR1 is PRHDT and CDR2 is FYEKMQ (reference sequence). The CDR3 extends over 16 amino acids. This clonotype was sampled from a female donor with ankylosing spondylitis or in good health (not recorded which). J is TRBJ2-7 and V is TRBV13; TRBD2 might be the D (6 bases). Material for sequencing was blood, either unsorted or a sorted T cell fraction (not recorded which). CDR3 bases: TGTGCCAGCAGCTTAAGTGGCCCTAGCGAAGCCTACGAGCAGTACTTC. Protein product: CASSLSGPSEAYEQYF.